This T cell receptor beta chain was sequenced for a study of CD8+ T cells in alopecia areata (dated by TCRdb to 2016 to 2019). Study-level background: The treated patients, all with moderate-to-severe alopecia areata, were enrolled in an open-label pilot trial of oral tofacitinib given at 5 to 10 mg twice daily. High-throughput TCRbeta sequencing was used to examine T cell clonal expansion in alopecia areata in both the C3H/HeJ mouse model and human patients. In treated patients, disease severity was measured using the SALT score, which gives the percentage of scalp surface area affected. Patients received tofacitinib for 6 to 18 months and were then followed off drug for 6 months to check for delayed response and recurrence. RNA came from the PAXgene miRNA kit for fixed scalp, the miRNeasy kit for PBMCs, and the RNeasy kit for mouse skin. Scalp clonality was compared across normal scalp (n=4), patchy alopecia areata scalp (n=8), and alopecia totalis/universalis scalp (n=8). Amplification of TCRbeta CDR3 regions was done by immunoSEQ multiplex PCR using 35 Vbeta forward primers and 13 Jbeta reverse primers. On the human side, TCRbeta sequencing was run on scalp tissue and on sorted CD4+ and CD8+ peripheral blood T cells from healthy controls and from alopecia areata patients with either patchy or totalis/universalis disease. Biopsies were taken from tofacitinib-treated patients at baseline and again at 4 and 24 weeks into treatment, and several of those patients also had a later scalp biopsy. Findings and caveats that apply to the study as a whole: With tofacitinib, both scalp clonality and the number of expanded CD8+ clones among the top 100 scalp clones went down significantly. Compared with normal scalp, lesional scalp, particularly in alopecia totalis/universalis, had higher clonality and more expanded CD8+ clones, which suggests antigenic drive. Many expanded lesional clones were found to persist in scalp and blood during tofacitinib treatment, and relapse after treatment cessation may be partly explained by this persistence. Because the treated cohort was small and had just a single nonresponder, larger studies are needed to establish links between baseline CD8+ expansion and response. Resident alphabeta T cells in normal human skin are also sequenced, complicating scalp TCR repertoire analysis, unlike mouse skin dominated by gammadelta T cells. Shared TCR sequences between patients were less evident than in mice, which may be partly attributable to HLA diversity in the patient population.

V is cut by 1 base and J by 4 bases, and the space between the germline ends is 3 bases. Taken from the germline V gene (reference sequence), the CDR1 and CDR2 loops are GTSNPN and SVGIG. Reading from cysteine to phenylalanine, the CDR3 counts 11 amino acids. CDR3 DNA only is kept here, 33 bases in frame from base 1. Notes on this clone: Its antigen is still unknown. Base qualities were left out, and no much larger clone turns up one base away.

The library was made by the immunoSEQ multiplex PCR assay. RNA was extracted from all samples and reverse transcribed into cDNA as template for TCR sequencing. SuperScript III was used to make first-strand cDNA, primed with a 2:1 mix of oligo-dT and random hexamers. A synthetic immune receptor repertoire was used to assess amplification bias, and residual bias was removed computationally. Processing in the source paper ran as follows. Raw reads were preprocessed to remove errors, and CDR3 was defined by IMGT conventions from the conserved cysteine to phenylalanine. Clonality was calculated as 1 minus Shannon entropy normalized by log2 of the number of productive unique TCRs. Whether each scalp clone was CD4 or CD8 was inferred by checking scalp TCRbeta sequences against the CD4 and CD8 repertoires from sorted blood. The table comes from immuneACCESS by way of TCRdb, which keeps in-frame sequences with V and J called. Part of the clones is missing from these tables; in studies checked, under half for an unresolved V gene and the rest for unknown reasons. The D gene and trimming were derived from the DNA, and the V and J assignments and clone size from that table. This sample has 110,000 or so clones in its table, and approximately 55% of those were observed once. Jointly, the top ten make up about 3.7% of the sample.

The label giving this sample's time point can be read as: less than 25 weeks on oral tofacitinib. The treatment or condition label, as the study defines it: oral pan-JAK inhibitor, 5-10 mg twice daily. Lesional scalp punch biopsies and peripheral blood were obtained from alopecia areata patients. PBMCs were isolated by density centrifugation and stained for CD3, CD4 and CD8, after which CD4+ and CD8+ T cells were sorted on a FACSAria. The sequence joins TRBV30 to TRBJ2-3; no D gene can be assigned with confidence. The specimen was CD4+ T cells sorted from blood, collected at week 24, from a patient treated with tofacitinib. This TCR was recovered from a human donor with alopecia areata. The CDR3 corresponds to CAWSGSDTQYF. The sequenced DNA is TGTGCCTGGAGTGGATCAGATACGCAGTATTTT. When the CDR3 is completed using the reference TRBV30 and TRBJ2-3 genes on either side, the full variable domain is SQTIHQWPATLVQPVGSPLSLECTVEGTSNPNLYWYRQAAGRGLQLLFYSVGIGQISSEVPQNLSASRPQDRQFILSSKKLLLSDSGFYLCAWSGSDTQYFGPGTRLTVL.